The 5 T cell receptor beta chains listed next were all sequenced from one sample in a study of graft-versus-host responses after intestinal transplantation. Data came from immunoSEQ multiplex PCR; TCRdb stores just in-frame clones and leaves some out. The data show tens of thousands of clones, 75% to 95% seen once. No cognate antigen is known for these TCRs. Sequencing was performed on unstimulated CD8+ T cells sorted from spleen or lymph node cells, taken before intestinal transplant. The receptors shown here come from a human donor who received an intestinal transplant.

This chain joins TRBV11-2 and TRBJ1-1; the D is unclear. The CDR3 covers 14 residues. CDR1 SGHAT and CDR2 FQNNGV come from the germline V gene. The V gene lost 6 bases and the J gene lost 7 bases, with 18 bases spanning the gap. Here the CDR3 DNA reads TGTGCCAGCAGACTTCCCGGAGCCGGATTTGAAGCTTTCTTT. The encoded protein is CASRLPGAGFEAFF. Full variable domain (remainder filled in from reference TRBV11-2 and TRBJ1-1): EAGVAQSPRYKIIEKRQSVAFWCNPISGHATLYWYQQILGQGPKLLIQFQNNGVVDDSQLPKDRFSAERLKGVDSTLKIQPAKLEDSAVYLCASRLPGAGFEAFFGQGTRLTVV.

The chain joins TRBV4-1 to TRBJ1-2; D gene uncertain. In germline, CDR1 is MGHRA, CDR2 YSYEKL. This CDR3 has 16 residues. Trimming stripped 1 base from V and 2 bases from J, with 14 bases between. The CDR3 sequence is CASSQVTGNSNYGYTF. CDR3 nucleotides: TGCGCCAGCAGCCAAGTCACGGGGAATTCAAACTATGGCTACACCTTC.

J is TRBJ1-2 and V is TRBV5-6; D is undetermined. V lost 4 bases, J lost 2 bases, and 9 bases lay in between. From germline, CDR1 is SGHDT and CDR2 YYEEEE. The CDR3 is made up of 13 amino acids. CDR3 nucleotide sequence: TGTGCCAGCAGCGGAGACGTAAACTATGGCTACACCTTC. Its protein product is CASSGDVNYGYTF.

CDR3 protein: CASIPGTSGVYEQYF. CDR3 in DNA: TGTGCCAGCATCCCCGGGACTAGCGGGGTTTACGAGCAGTACTTC. The chain employs TRBV6-1 and TRBJ2-7; 13 nucleotides align to TRBD2. J gave up 4 bases and V 7 bases, and 7 bases lay outside the gene matches. The CDR3 extends over 15 amino acids. Germline-derived CDR1 and CDR2 are MNHNS and SASEGT.

CDR3 in DNA: TGTGCCAGCAGTTTATCGGATCCGCCCGGGGCCTACAATGAGCAGTTCTTC. Amino acid sequence: CASSLSDPPGAYNEQFF. This chain uses TRBV27 with TRBJ2-1, with D maybe TRBD2 (5 bases). V shed 0 bases and J shed 2 bases, with 14 bases lying between them. From germline, CDR1 is MNHEY and CDR2 SMNVEV (reference sequence). This CDR3 region has 17 residues.